One sample yielded the 7 T cell receptor beta chains listed below, sequenced in a study of T cells expressing NK-cell markers. Each CDR3 protein gets one entry in TCRdb, which reprocessed the 5' RACE reads and gives no DNA. The sample table sets out about 460,000 distinct CDR3 sequences. The material sequenced was blood T cells: a sorted CD56 or NKG2C T cell subset, CD4+ or CD8+ T cells, or bulk PBMC T cells (not recorded which). The source is a woman between 45 and 60 years old in good health.

The rearrangement uses TRBV24-1 and TRBJ2-5; TCRdb picks TRBD1, but there is no DNA to check that call. This CDR3 has 15 amino acids. CDR1 is KGHDR, CDR2 SFDVKD, per germline. CDR3 sequence reads: CATSDFSDPRRTQYF.

The chain links TRBV29-1 to TRBJ1-2; no DNA is available, so the TRBD1 call from TCRdb remains unchecked. The CDR3 has 11 residues. Per the germline V gene, CDR1 is SQVTM and CDR2 is ANQGSEA. The CDR3 region is CSGSTGGGYTF.

J is TRBJ2-1 and V is TRBV6-1; TCRdb designates TRBD2, a call that cannot be tested without DNA. The CDR3 contains 16 residues. CDR1 is MNHNS, CDR2 SASEGT, per germline. CDR3 region: CASWPGTRPTYNEQFF.

V is TRBV7-2 and J is TRBJ2-1. The germline V gene encodes CDR1 SGHTA and CDR2 FQGNSA. This CDR3 region has 13 residues. The CDR3 region is CASSSYLGNEQFF.

The V and J genes are TRBV5-1 and TRBJ2-2; the TCRdb D gene call, TRBD1, has no DNA to confirm it. Germline values: CDR1 SGHRS, CDR2 YFSETQ. The CDR3 has 17 residues. CDR3 residues: CASSLAGTGGRNGELFF.

The chain has TRBV20-1 and TRBJ2-7. The CDR3 length is 12 residues. Germline CDR1 reads DFQATT; CDR2 reads SNEGSKA (reference sequence). The CDR3 region is CSAFKFSDEQYF.

This rearrangement joins TRBV3-1 to TRBJ1-1; TCRdb gives TRBD1 as the D gene, but with no DNA this cannot be confirmed. Germline loops: CDR1 LGHDT, CDR2 YNNKEL (reference sequence). CDR3 length equals 14 residues. CDR3 in amino acids: CASSRLTGLTEAFF. Looking up the rest from reference TRBV3-1 and TRBJ1-1 gives the full variable domain: DTAVSQTPKYLVTQMGNDKSIKCEQNLGHDTMYWYKQDSKKFLKIMFSYNNKELIINETVPNRFSPKSPDKAHLNLHINSLELGDSAVYFCASSRLTGLTEAFFGQGTRLTVV.